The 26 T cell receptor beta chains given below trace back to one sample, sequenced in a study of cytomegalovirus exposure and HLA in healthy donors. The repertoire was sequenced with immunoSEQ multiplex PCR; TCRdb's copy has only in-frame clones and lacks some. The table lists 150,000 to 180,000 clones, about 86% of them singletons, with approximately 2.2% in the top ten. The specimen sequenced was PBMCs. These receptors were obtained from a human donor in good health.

CDR3 amino acids: CASNDRTNEQFF. In DNA form, the CDR3 reads TGTGCCAGCAACGACAGGACCAATGAGCAGTTCTTC. The rearrangement links TRBV28 to TRBJ2-1, with D perhaps TRBD1 (6 bases). CDR1 is MDHEN, CDR2 SYDVKM, per germline. The CDR3 is 12 residues long. V shed 7 bases and J shed 6 bases, with 10 bases lying between them.

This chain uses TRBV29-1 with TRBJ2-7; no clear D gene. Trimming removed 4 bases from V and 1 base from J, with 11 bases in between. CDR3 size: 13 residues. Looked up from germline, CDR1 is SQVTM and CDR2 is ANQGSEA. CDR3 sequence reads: CSVAPQYSYEQYF. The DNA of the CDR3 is TGCAGCGTTGCCCCGCAGTATTCCTACGAGCAGTACTTC.

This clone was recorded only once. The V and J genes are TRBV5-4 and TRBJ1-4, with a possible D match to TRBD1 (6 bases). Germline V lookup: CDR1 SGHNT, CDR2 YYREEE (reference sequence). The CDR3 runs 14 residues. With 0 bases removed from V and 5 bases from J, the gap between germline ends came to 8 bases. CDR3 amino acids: CASSLGQENEKLFF. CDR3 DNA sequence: TGTGCCAGCAGCTTGGGACAGGAAAATGAAAAACTGTTTTTT.

In DNA, the CDR3 is TGTGCCAGCAGCTATTACGGGAGCCTGATCAATCAGCCCCAGCATTTT. Its translation: CASSYYGSLINQPQHF. The chain employs TRBV5-6 and TRBJ1-5, with no clear D. The CDR3 runs 16 residues. Trimming took 3 bases from V and 3 from J, leaving 16 bases between them. Germline lookup yields CDR1 SGHDT and CDR2 YYEEEE.

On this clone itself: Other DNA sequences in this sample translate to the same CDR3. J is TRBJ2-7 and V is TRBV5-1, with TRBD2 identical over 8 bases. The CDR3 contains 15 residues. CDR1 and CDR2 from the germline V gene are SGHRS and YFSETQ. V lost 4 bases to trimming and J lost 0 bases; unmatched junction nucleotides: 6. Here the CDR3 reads CASSPSSGSSYEQYF. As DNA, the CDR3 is TGCGCCAGCAGCCCCTCGAGCGGGAGCTCCTACGAGCAGTACTTC.

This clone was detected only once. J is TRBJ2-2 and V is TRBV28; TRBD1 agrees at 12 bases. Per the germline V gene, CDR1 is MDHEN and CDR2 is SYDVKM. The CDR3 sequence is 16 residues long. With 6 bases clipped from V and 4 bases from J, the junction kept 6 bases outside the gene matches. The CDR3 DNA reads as TGTGCCAGCAGGTCCGGGACAGGGGGCCGCACCGGGGAGCTGTTTTTT. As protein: CASRSGTGGRTGELFF.

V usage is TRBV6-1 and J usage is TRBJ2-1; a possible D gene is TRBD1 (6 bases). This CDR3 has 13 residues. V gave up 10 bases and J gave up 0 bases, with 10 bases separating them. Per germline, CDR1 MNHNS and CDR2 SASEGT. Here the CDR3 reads CATRTDSYNEQFF. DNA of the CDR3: TGTGCCACCCGGACAGACTCCTACAATGAGCAGTTCTTC.

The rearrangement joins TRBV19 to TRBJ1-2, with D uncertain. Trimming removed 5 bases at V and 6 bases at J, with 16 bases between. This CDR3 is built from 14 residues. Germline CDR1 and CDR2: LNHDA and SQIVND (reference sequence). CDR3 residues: CASSFPRESDGYTF. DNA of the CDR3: TGTGCCAGTAGTTTCCCGCGGGAGAGTGATGGCTACACCTTC. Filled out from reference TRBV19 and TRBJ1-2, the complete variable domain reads DGGITQSPKYLFRKEGQNVTLSCEQNLNHDAMYWYRQDPGQGLRLIYYSQIVNDFQKGDIAEGYSVSREKKESFPLTVTSAQKNPTAFYLCASSFPRESDGYTFGSGTRLTVV.

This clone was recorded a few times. The CDR3 sequence: CASSQVSYRDPNEQFF. The CDR3 region has the DNA TGCGCCAGCAGCCAAGTTAGCTACAGGGACCCCAATGAGCAGTTCTTC. The gene calls are TRBV4-3 and TRBJ2-1; D might be TRBD1 (6 bases). Germline CDR1 reads LGHNA; CDR2 reads YSLEER. The CDR3 sequence is 16 residues long. V lost 1 base, J lost 6 bases, and 16 bases lay in between.

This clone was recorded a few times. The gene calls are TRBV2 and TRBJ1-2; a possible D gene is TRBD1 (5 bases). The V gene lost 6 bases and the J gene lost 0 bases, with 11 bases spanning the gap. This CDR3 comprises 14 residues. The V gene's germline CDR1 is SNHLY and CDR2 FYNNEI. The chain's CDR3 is CASRLTETNYGYTF. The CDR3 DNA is TGTGCCAGCAGGCTGACAGAAACTAACTATGGCTACACCTTC.

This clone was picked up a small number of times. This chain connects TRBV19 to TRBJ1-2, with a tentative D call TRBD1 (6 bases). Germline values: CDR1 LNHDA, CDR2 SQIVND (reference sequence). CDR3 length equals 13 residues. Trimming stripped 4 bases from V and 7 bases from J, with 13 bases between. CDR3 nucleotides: TGTGCCAGTAGTAACACAGGGAATAGTGGCTACACCTTC. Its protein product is CASSNTGNSGYTF.

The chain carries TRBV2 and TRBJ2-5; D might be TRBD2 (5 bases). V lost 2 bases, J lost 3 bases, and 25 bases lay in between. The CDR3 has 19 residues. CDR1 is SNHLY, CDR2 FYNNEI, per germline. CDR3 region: CASSESPYTSRESKETQYF. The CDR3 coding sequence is TGTGCCAGCAGTGAATCCCCGTACACGTCTAGGGAGTCTAAAGAGACCCAGTACTTC.

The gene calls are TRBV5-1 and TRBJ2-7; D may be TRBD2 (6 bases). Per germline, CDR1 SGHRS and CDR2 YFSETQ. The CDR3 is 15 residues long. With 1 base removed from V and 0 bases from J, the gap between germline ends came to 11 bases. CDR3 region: CASSLLWGLSYEQYF. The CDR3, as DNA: TGCGCCAGCAGCTTGCTATGGGGACTCTCCTACGAGCAGTACTTC.

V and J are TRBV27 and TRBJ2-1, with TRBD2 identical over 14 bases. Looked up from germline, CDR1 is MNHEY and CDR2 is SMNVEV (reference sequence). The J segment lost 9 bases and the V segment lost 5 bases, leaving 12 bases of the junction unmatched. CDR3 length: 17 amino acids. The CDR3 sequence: CASSLRLAGGFSTEQFF. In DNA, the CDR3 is TGTGCCAGCAGTCTCCGACTAGCGGGAGGGTTTAGTACTGAGCAGTTCTTC.

CDR3 region: CASSYLGQGGHYGYTF. For the CDR3, the DNA is TGTGCCAGCAGTTACCTCGGACAGGGAGGTCACTATGGCTACACCTTC. V usage is TRBV6-5 and J usage is TRBJ1-2; 8 bases align to TRBD1. CDR1 is MNHEY, CDR2 SVGAGI, per germline. The CDR3 contains 16 residues. V was clipped by 2 bases and J by 3 bases; unmatched bases: 8.

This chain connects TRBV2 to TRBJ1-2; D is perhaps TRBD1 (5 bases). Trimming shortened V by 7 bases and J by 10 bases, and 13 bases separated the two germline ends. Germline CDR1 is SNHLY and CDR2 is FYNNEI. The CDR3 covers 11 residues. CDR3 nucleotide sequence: TGTGCCAGCACCAGCTGGGGCTTCTACACCTTC. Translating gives CASTSWGFYTF. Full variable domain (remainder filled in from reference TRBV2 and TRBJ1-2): EPEVTQTPSHQVTQMGQEVILRCVPISNHLYFYWYRQILGQKVEFLVSFYNNEISEKSEIFDDQFSVERPDGSNFTLKIRSTKLEDSAMYFCASTSWGFYTFGSGTRLTVV.

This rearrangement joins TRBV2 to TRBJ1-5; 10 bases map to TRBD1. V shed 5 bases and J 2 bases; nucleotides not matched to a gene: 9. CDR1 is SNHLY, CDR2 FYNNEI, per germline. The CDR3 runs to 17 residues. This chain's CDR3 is CASSRRGQGGGNQPQHF. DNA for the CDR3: TGTGCCAGCAGTCGCCGAGGACAGGGGGGTGGCAATCAGCCCCAGCATTTT.

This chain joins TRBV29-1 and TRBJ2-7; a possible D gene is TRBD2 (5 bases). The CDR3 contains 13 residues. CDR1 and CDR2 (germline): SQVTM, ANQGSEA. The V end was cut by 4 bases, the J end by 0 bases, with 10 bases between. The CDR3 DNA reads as TGCAGCGTTGGGGAGCGGCGCTCCTACGAGCAGTACTTC. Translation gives CSVGERRSYEQYF.

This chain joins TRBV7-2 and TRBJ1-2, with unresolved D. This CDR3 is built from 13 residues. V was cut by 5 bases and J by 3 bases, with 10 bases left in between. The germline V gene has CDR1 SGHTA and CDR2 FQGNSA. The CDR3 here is CASSQERYYGYTF. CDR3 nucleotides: TGTGCCAGCAGCCAAGAGCGCTACTATGGCTACACCTTC.

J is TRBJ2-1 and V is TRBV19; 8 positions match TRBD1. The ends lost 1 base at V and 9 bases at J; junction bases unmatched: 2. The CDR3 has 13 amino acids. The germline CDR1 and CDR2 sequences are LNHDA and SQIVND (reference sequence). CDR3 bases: TGTGCCAGTAGTATAGGGACAGGGATTGAGCAGTTCTTC. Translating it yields CASSIGTGIEQFF.

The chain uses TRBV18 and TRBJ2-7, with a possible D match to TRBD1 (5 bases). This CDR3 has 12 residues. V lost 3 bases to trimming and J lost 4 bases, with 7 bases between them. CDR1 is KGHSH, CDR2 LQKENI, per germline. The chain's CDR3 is CASSPRQYEQYF. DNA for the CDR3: TGTGCCAGCTCACCCAGACAGTACGAGCAGTACTTC.

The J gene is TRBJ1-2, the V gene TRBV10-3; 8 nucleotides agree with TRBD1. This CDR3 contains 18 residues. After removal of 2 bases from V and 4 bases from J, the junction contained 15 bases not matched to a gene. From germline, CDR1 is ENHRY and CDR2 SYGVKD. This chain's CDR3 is CAISEGGLTGQGGYGYTF. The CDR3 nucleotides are TGTGCCATCAGTGAGGGGGGTTTAACTGGACAGGGAGGCTATGGCTACACCTTC.

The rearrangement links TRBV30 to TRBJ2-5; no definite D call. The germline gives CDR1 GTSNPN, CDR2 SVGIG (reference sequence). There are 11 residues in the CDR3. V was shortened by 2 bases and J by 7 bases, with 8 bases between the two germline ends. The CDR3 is CAWSLEATQYF. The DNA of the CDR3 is TGTGCCTGGAGTTTAGAGGCGACCCAGTACTTC.

CDR3 DNA sequence: TGTGCCAGCAGCGGTTGGGGGGGCTCCCCAAATGAGCAGTTCTTC. It translates to CASSGWGGSPNEQFF. The chain has TRBV7-6 and TRBJ2-1, with D perhaps matching TRBD2 (7 bases). Germline assignment: CDR1 SGHVS and CDR2 FNYEAQ. Trimming shortened V by 5 bases and J by 7 bases, and 18 bases separated the two germline ends. This CDR3 has 15 amino acids.

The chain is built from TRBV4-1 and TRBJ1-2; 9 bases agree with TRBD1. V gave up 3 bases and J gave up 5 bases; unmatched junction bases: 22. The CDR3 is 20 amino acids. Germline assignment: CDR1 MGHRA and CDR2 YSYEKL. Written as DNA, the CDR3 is TGCGCCAGCAGCCACTCGGGTCACGGGACAGGGAAAACAAAGTTATATGGCTACACCTTC. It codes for CASSHSGHGTGKTKLYGYTF.

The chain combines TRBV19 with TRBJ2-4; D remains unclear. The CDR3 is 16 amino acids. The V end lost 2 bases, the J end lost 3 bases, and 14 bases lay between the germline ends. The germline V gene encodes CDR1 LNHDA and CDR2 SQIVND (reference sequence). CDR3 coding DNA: TGTGCCAGTAGTATACACCCTGACATTAACAAAAACATTCAGTACTTC. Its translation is CASSIHPDINKNIQYF.